This T cell receptor beta chain derives from a study of blood T cell repertoires in COVID-19. As for the study in general: Sites in the United States, Italy and Spain provided acute and convalescent COVID-19 samples.

Source study methods: Reference gene primers were amplified, and this amplification served to estimate nucleated cell counts. The protocol was immunoSEQ multiplex PCR, while the TCRdb copy is restricted to in-frame clones and leaves out a portion. V, J and clone size derive from that table, while D and trimming were established from the DNA sequence. The sample has fewer than 250,000 clones; 65% to 85% are singletons. The age range of participants was about 18 to 95 years, with residence in about two dozen US areas. Participants' reported clinical history set cohort assignment. This clone was seen only a few times. From germline, CDR1 is WNHNN and CDR2 SYGVQD (reference sequence). V was cut by 0 bases and J by 4 bases, with 6 bases left in between. The CDR3 extends over 13 amino acids.

This receptor was taken from a woman between 40 and 50 years old with acute COVID-19. What was sequenced was PBMCs or T cells enriched from blood (not recorded which). V gene TRBV10-1 combines with J gene TRBJ2-5; weak D call: TRBD1 (6 bases). CDR3 sequence reads: CASSESQGETQYF. In DNA form, the CDR3 reads TGCGCCAGCAGTGAGTCACAGGGAGAGACCCAGTACTTC.